The rows below give T cell receptor beta chains drawn from one sample of a study of blood T cell repertoires in COVID-19. Sequencing was performed with immunoSEQ multiplex PCR; in TCRdb, only in-frame clones are kept and a portion is missing. The table lists almost 500,000 clones, approximately 86% of them singletons. The sample taken for sequencing was PBMCs or T cells enriched from blood (not recorded which). The receptors were gathered from a woman aged 55-70 years who had recovered from COVID-19. Both conserved end residues are part of each CDR3. A D gene is named only where the DNA matches it firmly. Clone size is shown for a subset of rows, as once, few, many or a class of expanded clone.

V gene	D gene	CDR3 length	J gene	clone size	CDR3 protein	CDR3 DNA
TRBV30	TRBD1	14	TRBJ1-1	.	CAWTPGQGNTEAFF	TGTGCCTGGACCCCGGGACAGGGGAACACTGAAGCTTTCTTT
TRBV3-1/TRBV3-2	TRBD2	15	TRBJ2-1	once	CASSQGRGAYNEQFF	TGTGCCAGCAGCCAAGGCCGGGGGGCCTACAATGAGCAGTTCTTC
TRBV5-1	.	14	TRBJ1-4	.	CASSFTATNEKLFF	TGCGCCAGCAGCTTCACAGCAACTAATGAAAAACTGTTTTTT
TRBV5-4	.	15	TRBJ2-3	.	CASSLGRGITDTQYF	TGTGCCAGCAGCTTGGGCCGGGGGATCACAGATACGCAGTATTTT
TRBV30	TRBD2	14	TRBJ2-5	.	CAWSSGGGEETQYF	TGTGCCTGGAGCTCGGGGGGGGGCGAAGAGACCCAGTACTTC
TRBV30	TRBD1	19	TRBJ1-2	.	CAWSAPGLGQGAPGYGYTF	TGTGCCTGGAGTGCCCCTGGTCTGGGACAGGGGGCGCCCGGCTATGGCTACACCTTC
TRBV19	TRBD1	14	TRBJ2-7	.	CASSMGQGIYEQYF	TGTGCCAGTAGTATGGGACAGGGAATATACGAGCAGTACTTC
TRBV2	TRBD2	15	TRBJ2-1	few	CASSVSGGAHNEQFF	TGTGCCAGCAGTGTTAGCGGGGGGGCTCATAATGAGCAGTTCTTC
TRBV10-3	.	12	TRBJ2-2	.	CAIDSGTGELFF	TGTGCCATCGATTCCGGCACCGGGGAGCTGTTTTTT
TRBV5-5	.	13	TRBJ1-5	.	CASSYSSNQPQHF	TGTGCCAGCAGCTACAGTAGCAATCAGCCCCAGCATTTT
TRBV18	TRBD2	17	TRBJ2-2	.	CASSPRVVAGRAGELFF	TGTGCCAGCTCACCACGAGTAGTAGCGGGACGAGCCGGGGAGCTGTTTTTT
TRBV6-6	TRBD1	16	TRBJ1-3	.	CASSYSDTGGGNTIYF	TGTGCCAGCAGTTACTCGGATACAGGGGGCGGGAACACCATATATTTT
TRBV9	TRBD1	15	TRBJ2-1	once	CASSALPGQNNEQFF	TGTGCCAGCAGCGCCCTCCCGGGACAGAACAATGAGCAGTTCTTC
TRBV6-5	TRBD1	15	TRBJ2-1	.	CASRAGTGEYNEQFF	TGTGCCAGCAGGGCCGGGACAGGGGAGTACAATGAGCAGTTCTTC
TRBV2	.	15	TRBJ2-7	.	CASSQQGGFSYEQYF	TGTGCCAGCAGTCAACAGGGTGGGTTTTCCTACGAGCAGTACTTC
TRBV6-5	TRBD1	12	TRBJ2-5	.	CASAGGSETQYF	TGTGCCAGCGCAGGGGGATCAGAGACCCAGTACTTC
TRBV3-1/TRBV3-2	TRBD2	16	TRBJ2-5	.	CASSPEGLANRETQYF	TGTGCCAGCAGCCCAGAGGGACTAGCGAATCGAGAGACCCAGTACTTC
TRBV5-1	.	16	TRBJ2-4	.	CASSSRQDVAKNIQYF	TGCGCCAGCAGCTCCCGACAGGATGTAGCCAAAAACATTCAGTACTTC
TRBV19	TRBD1	16	TRBJ1-6	.	CASTQTGNPYNSPLHF	TGTGCCAGTACCCAGACAGGGAACCCCTATAATTCACCCCTCCACTTT
TRBV5-6	TRBD1	16	TRBJ1-3	.	CASSYPDRGPGNTIYF	TGTGCCAGCAGCTACCCCGACAGGGGACCTGGAAACACCATATATTTT
TRBV6-5	TRBD1	15	TRBJ2-1	.	CASGYTGVSYNEQFF	TGTGCCAGCGGATACACAGGGGTTTCCTACAATGAGCAGTTCTTC
TRBV4-1	TRBD1	14	TRBJ1-5	few	CASSPWTGLWPQHF	TGCGCCAGCAGTCCATGGACAGGGTTGTGGCCCCAGCATTTT
TRBV2	.	14	TRBJ1-2	.	CASSEGRGSYGYTF	TGTGCCAGCAGTGAAGGACGGGGAAGCTATGGCTACACCTTC
TRBV3-1/TRBV3-2	.	16	TRBJ1-6	.	CASSQGSRGYNSPLHF	TGTGCCAGCAGCCAAGGGTCCCGCGGGTATAATTCACCCCTCCACTTT
TRBV2	.	15	TRBJ2-7	.	CASSEALISSYEQYF	TGTGCCAGCAGTGAAGCTTTAATCAGCTCCTACGAGCAGTACTTC
TRBV7-6	.	15	TRBJ2-1	.	CASSTDRNSYNEQFF	TGTGCCAGCAGCACCGACAGGAACTCCTACAATGAGCAGTTCTTC
TRBV11-2	TRBD2	15	TRBJ2-7	.	CASSLEGGGAYEQYF	TGTGCCAGCAGCTTAGAGGGCGGGGGGGCCTACGAGCAGTACTTC
TRBV11-3	TRBD1	16	TRBJ1-1	few	CASSPRVGTENTEAFF	TGTGCCAGCAGTCCCCGGGTAGGGACAGAAAACACTGAAGCTTTCTTT
TRBV5-1	TRBD2	14	TRBJ2-3	.	CASIPAGGRDTQYF	TGCGCCAGCATCCCAGCGGGGGGGCGAGATACGCAGTATTTT
TRBV6-2/TRBV6-3	TRBD2	16	TRBJ2-1	.	CASSDRRAGGYNEQFF	TGTGCCAGCAGTGACCGCCGGGCGGGGGGGTACAATGAGCAGTTCTTC
TRBV19	TRBD2	16	TRBJ2-5	.	CASSIAASGGRETQYF	TGTGCCAGTAGTATAGCGGCTAGCGGGGGGAGAGAGACCCAGTACTTC
TRBV5-1	.	14	TRBJ2-3	once	CASYEEGSADTQYF	TGCGCCAGCTACGAAGAGGGTTCCGCAGATACGCAGTATTTT
TRBV18	.	11	TRBJ1-1	.	CASSPEREVSF	TGTGCCAGCTCACCAGAGCGAGAGGTTTCCTTT
TRBV11-2	.	19	TRBJ1-3	once	CASSLSSGGVHPSGNTIYF	TGTGCCAGCAGCTTGAGTTCGGGGGGGGTGCATCCCTCTGGAAACACCATATATTTT
TRBV29-1	TRBD2	13	TRBJ2-1	.	CSVGAGGHNEQFF	TGCAGCGTTGGAGCGGGGGGACACAATGAGCAGTTCTTC
TRBV2	.	14	TRBJ1-1	few	CASRPQVQRTEAFF	TGTGCCAGCAGGCCCCAAGTACAGAGAACTGAAGCTTTCTTT
TRBV19	.	13	TRBJ1-1	.	CAGTQQGITEAFF	TGTGCCGGGACCCAACAGGGAATCACTGAAGCTTTCTTT
TRBV6-5	.	15	TRBJ1-3	.	CASSRRQALGNTIYF	TGTGCCAGCAGCCGACGACAGGCACTAGGGAACACCATATATTTT
TRBV21-1	.	15	TRBJ1-1	.	CASSKGSGLQGQAFF	TGTGCCAGCAGCAAAGGTTCGGGATTACAGGGCCAAGCTTTCTTT
TRBV19	.	14	TRBJ2-5	.	CASSPWGVQETQYF	TGTGCCAGTAGTCCTTGGGGGGTCCAAGAGACCCAGTACTTC
TRBV19	TRBD1	14	TRBJ1-4	.	CASSGDRGLEKLFF	TGTGCCAGTAGTGGGGACAGGGGGCTTGAAAAACTGTTTTTT
TRBV4-1	.	13	TRBJ1-6	.	CASSQDERSPLHF	TGCGCCAGCAGCCAAGATGAGAGGTCACCCCTCCACTTT
TRBV6-5	.	16	TRBJ2-7	.	CASSYSKVLANYEQYF	TGTGCCAGCAGTTACTCGAAAGTGTTAGCTAACTACGAGCAGTACTTC
TRBV5-1	.	15	TRBJ2-7	.	CASSLRRGTIYEQYF	TGCGCCAGCAGCTTGCGCAGGGGAACCATCTACGAGCAGTACTTC
TRBV27	.	13	TRBJ2-5	once	CASSPGIPETQYF	TGTGCCAGCAGTCCCGGGATCCCAGAGACCCAGTACTTC
TRBV3-1/TRBV3-2	TRBD1	14	TRBJ1-2	.	CASSQGTGGNGYTF	TGTGCCAGCAGCCAAGGGACAGGGGGCAATGGCTACACCTTC
TRBV24-1	TRBD1	14	TRBJ2-4	.	CATSDSDRGYIQYF	TGTGCCACCAGTGATTCCGACAGGGGTTACATTCAGTACTTC
TRBV5-6	.	17	TRBJ1-5	few	CASSLTRLTYSNQPQHF	TGTGCCAGCAGCTTGACCAGGCTCACCTATAGCAATCAGCCCCAGCATTTT
TRBV5-1	TRBD1	15	TRBJ2-2	.	CASSLGTANTGELFF	TGCGCCAGCAGCCTAGGGACAGCGAACACCGGGGAGCTGTTTTTT
TRBV5-6	TRBD1	13	TRBJ1-2	once	CASSLDRGHGYTF	TGTGCCAGCAGCTTGGACAGGGGGCATGGCTACACCTTC
TRBV2	.	16	TRBJ1-3	once	CASSEAARSSGNTIYF	TGTGCCAGCAGTGAAGCGGCCAGATCCTCTGGAAACACCATATATTTT
TRBV6-5	.	14	TRBJ2-7	.	CASSSPVGGYEQYF	TGTGCCAGCAGTTCCCCCGTCGGGGGTTACGAGCAGTACTTC